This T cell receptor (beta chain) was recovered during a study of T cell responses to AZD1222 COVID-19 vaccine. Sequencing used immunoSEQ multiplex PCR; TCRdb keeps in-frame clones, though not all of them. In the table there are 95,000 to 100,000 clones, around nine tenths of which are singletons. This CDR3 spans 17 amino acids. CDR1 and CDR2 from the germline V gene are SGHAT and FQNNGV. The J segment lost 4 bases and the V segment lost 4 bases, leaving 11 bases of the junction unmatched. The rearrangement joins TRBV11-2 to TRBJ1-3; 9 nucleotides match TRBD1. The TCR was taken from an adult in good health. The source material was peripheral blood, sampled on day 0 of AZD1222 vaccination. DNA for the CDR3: TGTGCCAGCAGCTCCCCATCCGGGACAGGGACAGGAAACACCATATATTTT. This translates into CASSSPSGTGTGNTIYF.